This TCR beta chain emerged from a study of cytomegalovirus exposure and HLA in healthy donors. Study outcomes and limitations: Cytomegalovirus-associated status was assigned to roughly 160 TCR beta chains.

As to this clone: The antigen remains unidentified.

PCR involved 60 Vbeta and 13 Jbeta primers. Authors' analysis steps: As a later analysis found, there were 70 million to 80 million unique TCR beta chains, of which roughly 11 million were shared. Produced via immunoSEQ multiplex PCR; TCRdb's table is partial and in-frame only. The V and J calls and clone size are taken from that table; D and trimming were inferred from the DNA. In the table there are about 98,000 clones, roughly 70% of which are singletons. The junction had 2 bases not matched to a gene; V was cut back by 5 bases and J by 0 bases. The CDR3 sequence is 15 residues long. Germline-derived CDR1 and CDR2 are SGHAT and FQNNGV.

This TCR was recovered from a male donor in good health and CMV-seronegative. The sample taken for sequencing was PBMCs. This chain joins TRBV11-2 and TRBJ1-3, with 9 bases matching TRBD1. For the CDR3, the DNA is TGTGCCAGCAGCCCGACAGGGGGCTCTGGAAACACCATATATTTT. Translation gives CASSPTGGSGNTIYF.